This T cell receptor beta chain was captured by sequencing in a study of CD8 T cells in Susac syndrome. About the research overall: Patients with Susac syndrome were, at the time of blood collection, therapy-naive, maintained on corticosteroids, or maintained on intravenous immunoglobulin alone.

Reverse transcription used about 0.45 to 1 ug RNA and random hexamers. It was immunoSEQ multiplex PCR that amplified TCR beta CDR3 across 54 Vbeta and 13 Jbeta. MiXCR, run by TCRdb on the immunoSEQ multiplex PCR reads, gives a single entry per CDR3 protein. The sample comprises some 200,000 distinct CDR3 sequences, roughly 94% of which are singletons, and approximately 0.15% rests with the top ten. This CDR3 spans 14 amino acids. Trimming stripped 4 bases from V and 10 bases from J, with 20 bases between. The V gene's germline CDR1 is SQVTM and CDR2 ANQGSEA. TEMRA cells were enriched by FACS, while CD8+ and CD4+ T cells were obtained through a negative isolation that was performed magnetically.

The chain is built from TRBV29-1 and TRBJ2-1; D perhaps matches TRBD2 (6 bases). This receptor was taken from a human donor with Susac syndrome. Sequencing used CD8+ T cells from PBMCs. The DNA of the CDR3 is TGCAGCGTTGTTAAAGGACTATCGGGATACGAGCAGTTCTTC. Its protein is CSVVKGLSGYEQFF.